This T cell receptor beta chain originates from a study of cytomegalovirus exposure and HLA in healthy donors. Here immunoSEQ multiplex PCR was the method, and the copy in TCRdb shows in-frame clones only, minus some. The table records 120,000 or so clones, about 96% of them present only once. Study-wide findings and caveats: The investigators catalogued some 150 TCR beta chains as cytomegalovirus-associated.

For this clone: Its antigen remains unidentified.

The specimen sequenced was PBMCs. The TCR sequence derives from a man aged 18 to 29 in good health and CMV-seronegative.

Here the CDR3 DNA reads TGTGCCAGCAGCTTAATCCCGCTAGCGGGAGATTCCTACAATGAGCAGTTCTTC. Its protein product is CASSLIPLAGDSYNEQFF. V is TRBV7-3 and J is TRBJ2-1; the match to TRBD2 covers 10 bases. CDR1 is SGHTA, CDR2 FQGTGA, per germline. The CDR3 has 18 amino acids. V lost 1 base and J lost 1; bases outside the gene matches: 7.